This T cell receptor (beta chain) was profiled in a study of control samples from healthy donors and cancer patients. Sequencing used immunoSEQ multiplex PCR; TCRdb keeps in-frame clones, though not all of them. This table holds about 58,000 clones, 90% found once. This CDR3 has 14 amino acids. Per germline, CDR1 SGHAT and CDR2 FQNNGV. Trimming took off 5 bases at V and 4 bases at J, with 13 bases between the two ends. Sample: PBMCs. The V call is TRBV11-2, the J call TRBJ2-3; D gene ambiguous. This clonotype was obtained from a man aged 60 to 69 with colorectal cancer. CDR3 coding DNA: TGTGCCAGCAGCCCGCCGTGGAAAGCAGATACGCAGTATTTT. This gives the protein CASSPPWKADTQYF.